This T cell receptor (beta chain) comes out of a study of Ad26.COV2.S vaccination and SARS-CoV-2 variants. As for the study in general: Donor joined the COV1001 Ad26.COV2.S trial arm.

CDR3 length: 16 residues. Trimming took 4 bases from V and 4 from J, leaving 22 bases between them. The germline V gene has CDR1 SQVTM and CDR2 ANQGSEA. Specified treatment: roughly 20 received Ad26.COV2.S at low or high dose, single or two shots; about 5 received placebo; per-sample allocation not given. The investigators took samples on day 63 after the first vaccine or placebo injection. Boston provided a donor who was an adult aged 18-55 years. Expressing Wuhan-strain SARS-CoV-2 spike, an Ad26 vector served as the vaccine. TCRdb's table, derived via immunoSEQ multiplex PCR, lists solely in-frame clones and lacks some. This table has under 500,000 clones, around 92% appearing once.

The rearrangement links TRBV29-1 to TRBJ1-1; TRBD1 is a possible D gene (6 bases). Sequences were derived from peripheral blood, sampled in a trial of Ad26.COV2.S vaccine versus placebo. The source is a person aged 18-65 years who received the Ad26.COV2.S COVID-19 vaccine or a placebo. CDR3 amino acids: CSVGGAMQGMGTEAFF. In nucleotides, the CDR3 is TGCAGCGTTGGGGGGGCTATGCAGGGGATGGGCACTGAAGCTTTCTTT.